This entry is about one TCR beta chain. Its antigen is not identified. The protocol was immunoSEQ multiplex PCR, while the TCRdb copy is restricted to in-frame clones and leaves out a portion. The sample lists 12,000 or so clones, 76% occurring once. Trimming cost V 4 bases and J 3 bases; bases outside gene matches: 4. The CDR3 sequence is 14 residues long. The germline V gene has CDR1 LGHNA and CDR2 YNFKEQ. The data stem from a study of chemoradiotherapy in HPV16-positive cancers. Study background: Candidate HPV-specific T-cell clones and common TCR motifs came from functional assays in a couple of HPV16-positive patients.

Notes on the study in general: During treatment, candidate HPV-specific clones and E7-related motifs expanded in tumor. HPV-specific T cells were functionally defined from only a couple of HPV16-positive patients.

This clonotype originated in a human donor with HPV-associated anogenital cancer. The gene calls are TRBV4-2 and TRBJ2-7; 9 bases map to TRBD1. Sample collection occurred from a patient who underwent chemoradiotherapy. CDR3 protein: CASSRDRVIYEQYF. In DNA, the CDR3 is TGTGCCAGCAGCCGGGACAGGGTAATCTACGAGCAGTACTTC.